This is a list of T cell receptor beta chains from one sample in a study of blood T cells in healthy people across ages. TCRdb passed the 5' RACE reads through MiXCR, listing each CDR3 protein once. The sample holds 1.4 million or so distinct CDR3 sequences, 42% seen once. The material sequenced was blood. The receptors here all came from a woman in her late teens or twenties in good health. Both conserved end residues are trimmed from each CDR3. Each record gives: J gene, V gene, CDR3 protein.

j_gene: TRBJ2-7; v_gene: TRBV7-9; CDR3aa: ASSLEAVSYEQY
j_gene: TRBJ1-5; v_gene: TRBV7-2; CDR3aa: ASSRVGGDQPQH
j_gene: TRBJ1-2; v_gene: TRBV12-3/TRBV12-4; CDR3aa: ASTSGGYGYT
j_gene: -; v_gene: TRBV30; CDR3aa: AWSESGYEQY
j_gene: TRBJ2-5; v_gene: TRBV21-1; CDR3aa: ASSKVVAGFQETQY
j_gene: TRBJ2-3; v_gene: TRBV6-5; CDR3aa: ASSYRGPRTGTDTQY
j_gene: TRBJ2-5; v_gene: TRBV12-3/TRBV12-4; CDR3aa: ASSRLGGGETQY
j_gene: TRBJ2-1; v_gene: TRBV11-2; CDR3aa: ASSHTSGSEGGQF
j_gene: TRBJ1-1; v_gene: TRBV29-1; CDR3aa: SVAKGETEAF
j_gene: TRBJ1-1; v_gene: TRBV27; CDR3aa: ASSWGQEVGTEAF
j_gene: TRBJ1-2; v_gene: TRBV9; CDR3aa: ASSVDAVGGYT
j_gene: TRBJ2-1; v_gene: TRBV11-2; CDR3aa: ASSQILGSYNEQF
j_gene: TRBJ2-3; v_gene: TRBV5-6; CDR3aa: ASSSPGTSDPDTQY
j_gene: TRBJ1-2; v_gene: TRBV10-3; CDR3aa: AISEGPNLGDSLSYGYT
j_gene: TRBJ2-1; v_gene: TRBV7-9; CDR3aa: ASSSTGGGEQF
j_gene: TRBJ2-7; v_gene: TRBV3-1; CDR3aa: ASRTSGGASYNEQY
j_gene: TRBJ1-5; v_gene: TRBV25-1; CDR3aa: ASSEQVRPAPIRKNNQPQH
j_gene: TRBJ1-1; v_gene: TRBV27; CDR3aa: ASSLSPIREAF
j_gene: TRBJ2-7; v_gene: TRBV2; CDR3aa: ASLQGAMGYEQY
j_gene: TRBJ1-2; v_gene: TRBV7-2; CDR3aa: TSSLFYRAGYGYT
j_gene: TRBJ2-1; v_gene: TRBV9; CDR3aa: ASSVGQRYEQF
j_gene: TRBJ2-5; v_gene: TRBV5-1; CDR3aa: ASSLAPAGTGETQY
j_gene: TRBJ2-3; v_gene: TRBV12-3/TRBV12-4; CDR3aa: ASTRQDPTDTQY
j_gene: TRBJ1-1; v_gene: TRBV20-1; CDR3aa: SARVFRGLRAF
j_gene: TRBJ2-7; v_gene: TRBV2; CDR3aa: ASSRQGLLGEQY
j_gene: TRBJ2-7; v_gene: TRBV20-1; CDR3aa: TASPGLAAYEQY
j_gene: TRBJ2-7; v_gene: TRBV3-1; CDR3aa: ASSPSRNRHYEQY
j_gene: TRBJ2-3; v_gene: TRBV7-9; CDR3aa: ASRGQWADTQY
j_gene: TRBJ1-5; v_gene: TRBV27; CDR3aa: ASSFGDDQPQH